The 7 T cell receptor beta chains listed next were all sequenced from one sample in a study of T cells in Graves' hyperthyroidism and ophthalmopathy. Amplified TCR beta CDR3 regions derived from RNA transcripts. First-round RT-PCR targeting the TCR CDR3 was performed with the HTBI primer set. TCRdb used MiXCR to reprocess the multiplex PCR reads, holding one entry per CDR3 protein. The table lists a few hundred thousand distinct CDR3 sequences, 15% to 18% of them singletons, with roughly 6.6% in the top ten. Sequencing was done on a sample of blood. These receptors were collected from a woman aged 25 to 39 with Graves' hyperthyroidism.

V usage is TRBV6-2 or TRBV6-3 and J usage is TRBJ2-1; 11 positions agree with TRBD2. The CDR3 extends over 12 amino acids. Germline values: CDR1 MNHEY, CDR2 SVGEGT. Trimming at V came to 8 bases and at J to 10 bases, leaving 4 bases not matched to a gene. The CDR3 DNA reads as TGTGCCAGCGGAAGACTAGCGGGAGAGCAGTTCTTC. It translates to CASGRLAGEQFF.

This clonotype was picked up many times. The J gene is TRBJ2-7, the V gene TRBV5-6; the D gene is possibly TRBD2 (6 bases). Per germline, CDR1 SGHDT and CDR2 YYEEEE. V was trimmed by 1 base and J by 0 bases, leaving 11 bases between them. CDR3 length: 15 residues. CDR3 in amino acids: CASSLPPGASYEQYF. The CDR3 DNA is TGTGCCAGCAGCTTGCCTCCGGGAGCCTCCTACGAGCAGTACTTC. Together with reference TRBV5-6 and TRBJ2-7, the CDR3 gives the full variable domain: DAGVTQSPTHLIKTRGQQVTLRCSPKSGHDTVSWYQQALGQGPQFIFQYYEEEERQRGNFPDRFSGHQFPNYSSELNVNALLLGDSALYLCASSLPPGASYEQYFGPGTRLTVT.

This clonotype was found a few times. The chain uses TRBV10-3 and TRBJ2-4, with a weak D call TRBD1 (5 bases). Trimming pared 6 bases from V and 8 bases from J, leaving 11 bases between. The CDR3 contains 12 residues. CDR1 is ENHRY, CDR2 SYGVKD, per germline. Here the CDR3 DNA reads TGTGCCATCAGCCCAGGGTCGGACATTCAGTACTTC. Its translation: CAISPGSDIQYF.

This clonotype was detected many times. This chain links TRBV7-8 with TRBJ2-2; D possibly corresponds to TRBD2 (5 bases). V lost 5 bases and J 0 bases, leaving 13 bases between the germline ends. The CDR3 has 16 residues. Germline V gives CDR1 SGHVS, CDR2 FQNEAQ. Here the CDR3 DNA reads TGTGCCAGCAGCCCTCGAGGAGGTTCGAACACCGGGGAGCTGTTTTTT. Amino acid sequence: CASSPRGGSNTGELFF.

This clonotype came up a few times. The chain employs TRBV12-3 or TRBV12-4 and TRBJ1-2; 7 nucleotides agree with TRBD1. The J segment lost 6 bases and the V segment lost 6 bases, leaving 13 bases of the junction unmatched. This CDR3 spans 15 amino acids. The CDR3 nucleotides are TGTGCCAGCAGGGCAACAGGGGAGAGTTGGGATGGCTACACCTTC. The encoded protein is CASRATGESWDGYTF.

This clonotype came up many times. The chain joins TRBV10-3 to TRBJ2-1; no definite D call. The V end lost 4 bases, the J end lost 2 bases, and 12 bases lay between the germline ends. This CDR3 is 15 amino acids long. Germline CDR1 and CDR2: ENHRY and SYGVKD. CDR3 DNA: TGTGCCATCAGTGCTTTGGGGATTACCTACAATGAGCAGTTCTTC. This translates into CAISALGITYNEQFF.

The chain recombines TRBV6-2 or TRBV6-3 with TRBJ2-7, with D unresolved. CDR3 length: 13 amino acids. The germline V and J ends were trimmed by 10 bases and 3 bases, with 16 bases remaining between them. From germline, CDR1 is MNHEY and CDR2 SVGEGT. CDR3 sequence: CATYRASIYEQYF. The CDR3 DNA reads as TGTGCCACCTACCGGGCGTCGATCTACGAGCAGTACTTC.